A selection of T cell receptor beta chains follows, all from one sample in a study of shared T cell receptors in the human thymus. Produced via immunoSEQ multiplex PCR; TCRdb's table is partial and in-frame only. The table shows about 500,000 clones, with about 84% occurring only once. These records were also assigned to another study, of human thymus T cells.

Sequencing input: thymocytes. These receptors were obtained from a boy under two years old with a congenital heart defect. The CDR3 runs from the conserved cysteine through the conserved F or W. D genes are given only for firm matches. Only part of the rows carry a size: once, few, many, or a class if the clone is expanded.

clone_size j_call v_call d_call cdr3_nt cdr3_aa
- TRBJ2-7 TRBV5-1 TRBD1 TGCGCCAGCAGCTTGGTCTGGACAGGGGGCTACGAGCAGTACTTC CASSLVWTGGYEQYF
- TRBJ1-1 TRBV5-1 TRBD1 TGCGCCAGCAGCCGGGGACAGGGGCCACCTGAAGCTTTCTTT CASSRGQGPPEAFF
- TRBJ2-1 TRBV7-3 TRBD2 TGTGCCAGCAGCTTAGACGCGGGAGGCCCCGGGAATGAGCAGTTCTTC CASSLDAGGPGNEQFF
- TRBJ2-7 TRBV27 - TGTGCCAGCATGCCAGAGGGACACTATTTTGCGCAGTACTTC CASMPEGHYFAQYF
- TRBJ2-7 TRBV6-5 TRBD2 TGTGCCAGCAGTTTAGCGGGAGGCCCTTTCGAGCAGTACTTC CASSLAGGPFEQYF
- TRBJ2-3 TRBV21-1 - TGTGCCAGCAGCTCACGACCTAAGGGGACGCAGTATTTT CASSSRPKGTQYF
- TRBJ2-7 TRBV19 TRBD2 TGTGCCAGTAGGGGCCGGACTAGCGGGATCTACGAGCAGTACTTC CASRGRTSGIYEQYF
once TRBJ2-3 TRBV6-4 TRBD2 TGTGCCAGCAGTTCGGATAGCGGGAGATCTGATACGCAGTATTTT CASSSDSGRSDTQYF
- TRBJ2-3 TRBV7-8 TRBD2 TGTGCCAGCAGCTTAGCGGACGGGAGGGCCCCAGATACGCAGTATTTT CASSLADGRAPDTQYF
- TRBJ1-1 TRBV4-2 - TGTGCCAGCAGCCAAGGGGGGCTAAGGAACACTGAAGCTTTCTTT CASSQGGLRNTEAFF
- TRBJ1-1 TRBV14 - TGTGCCAGCAGCCATGGGCTGGGGGCGAGGAACACTGAAGCTTTCTTT CASSHGLGARNTEAFF
- TRBJ2-3 TRBV9 TRBD2 TGTGCCAGCAGCGTAGAGTGGCAGCGGGAGGGTACCCATAGCACAGATACGCAGTATTTT CASSVEWQREGTHSTDTQYF
few TRBJ1-2 TRBV6-1 TRBD1 TGTGCCAGCAGTGAACCCGACAGGGTGAGGTATGGCTACACCTTC CASSEPDRVRYGYTF
- TRBJ2-1 TRBV5-4 TRBD2 TGTGCCAGCAGCTCTGGCGGGAGACGGTTCTTC CASSSGGRRFF
- TRBJ2-2 TRBV4-3 TRBD2 TGCGCCAGCAGCCCTAGCGGGAGGGGGGAGCTGTTTTTT CASSPSGRGELFF
- TRBJ2-5 TRBV9 - TGTGCCAGCAGCTCCCGGGACAACTACCAAGAGACCCAGTACTTC CASSSRDNYQETQYF
- TRBJ1-2 TRBV25-1 - TGTGCCAGCAGTTCGGGTTTCAACTATGGCTACACCTTC CASSSGFNYGYTF
- TRBJ1-3 TRBV19 - TGTGCCAGTAGCTTCCCGACTGCCCCTGGAAACACCATATATTTT CASSFPTAPGNTIYF
few TRBJ1-4 TRBV4-3 - TGCGCCAGCAGCCAAGCCGCCGACACGCTGTTTTTT CASSQAADTLFF
- TRBJ2-3 TRBV15 - TGTGCCACCAGCAGACGCGTTGGACGGACGGGCGGGACAGCAGATACGCAGTATTTT CATSRRVGRTGGTADTQYF
- TRBJ1-1 TRBV6-5 - TGTGCCAGCAGCGCTGACAGTACTGTTACTGAAGCTTTCTTT CASSADSTVTEAFF
- TRBJ2-3 TRBV4-2 - TGTGCCAGCAGCCAAGTAGAGGCTGATACGCAGTATTTT CASSQVEADTQYF
- TRBJ1-2 TRBV20-1 - TGCAGTGCTGGGCTGGGCTACACCTTC CSAGLGYTF
- TRBJ2-7 TRBV27 TRBD1 TGTGCCAGCAGTTTAGTTGGGACAGTAGTCGACTACGAGCAGTACTTC CASSLVGTVVDYEQYF
once TRBJ2-2 TRBV4-2 TRBD1 TGTGCCAGCAGCCAAGATCGGACAGGGGACACCGGGGAGCTGTTTTTT CASSQDRTGDTGELFF
once TRBJ2-2 TRBV6-1 TRBD2 TGTGCCAGCAGTGAATGTGATAGCGGGAGCCCTTTGGGCCCCGGGGAGCTGTTTTTT CASSECDSGSPLGPGELFF
- TRBJ1-5 TRBV6-5 TRBD1 TGTGCCAGCAGTTACAAGGGACAGGGGTATCAGCCCCAGCATTTT CASSYKGQGYQPQHF